Reported below is one T cell receptor (beta chain). In this sample, this clone turned up once. The target of this receptor is not known. Base qualities are not provided; no much larger clone lies one nucleotide away. This record comes from a study of OX40 agonist ivuxolimab in advanced cancers. General notes on the study: Ivuxolimab, which targeted the costimulatory receptor OX40 (CD134), was an agonistic, fully human IgG2 monoclonal antibody. Prior anti-PD-1, anti-PD-L1 or anti-CTLA-4 therapy was permitted, and checkpoint inhibitors had been received by 30% to 40% of dose-escalation patients. Of the roughly 52 dose-escalation patients, hepatocellular carcinoma was present in around 19, melanoma in some 15, renal cell carcinoma in 9 and head and neck cancer in 9. Peripheral TCRbeta sequencing aimed to test whether ivuxolimab altered TCR sequence diversity and caused clonal T-cell expansion. Partial responses occurred in three dose-escalation patients, of whom one had hepatocellular carcinoma and two had cutaneous melanoma. Intravenous ivuxolimab was administered to patients every 2 weeks at six dose levels: 0.01, 0.1, 0.3, 1.5, 3 and 10 mg/kg. The dose-escalation cohort was about 83% male with a mean age of roughly 62 years, ranging from 23 to 79. The paper describes the monotherapy dose-escalation part (N = 52 patients) of the phase I trial of ivuxolimab.

Summary of the overall study and its limitations: Which antigens the clonally expanded peripheral T cells were specific for was not determined. Low levels of normalized T-cell clonal expansion were also seen in some patients who did not respond. After ivuxolimab, more expanded clones were found on average in CD8+ T cells than in CD4+ T cells. At doses from 0.1 to 3.0 mg/kg, clonal expansion was seen in both CD4+ and CD8+ blood T cells between baseline and week 6. Partial responders in the 0.1-3.0 mg/kg groups had among the lowest normalized peripheral clonal expansion, especially among CD8+ T cells.

Spanning cysteine to phenylalanine, the CDR3 consists of 16 amino acids. The CDR3 DNA has 48 bases and is translated from base 1. The CDR1 and CDR2 encoded by the germline V gene (reference sequence) are LNHNV and YYDKDF. The V and J ends are trimmed by 1 base and 2 bases, leaving 12 bases between them. To sequence the TCRbeta CDR3 region, genomic DNA was isolated from the sorted cells. The immunoSEQ Assay was used for sequencing of TCRbeta CDR3 regions. TCRdb retrieved this table from immuneACCESS and kept in-frame rearrangements only. Not all clones are present; in checked studies, unresolved V genes account for under half, and no reason is known for the remainder. The sample records about 88,000 clones, around nine tenths of which are singletons. Around 1.5% of the sample is in the top ten clones. The trial excluded patients who had a history of autoimmune disease or who were on systemic immunosuppression. Peripheral blood for TCR sequencing was collected from all dose cohorts at baseline, on cycle 4 day 1, and on cycle 7 day 1. Samples were obtained from an open-label, multicenter, first-in-human phase I dose-escalation trial of ivuxolimab. Adults with locally advanced or metastatic melanoma, renal cell carcinoma, hepatocellular carcinoma or head and neck squamous cell carcinoma were enrolled in the trial. CD4+ and CD8+ T cells were sorted separately from peripheral blood before TCR sequencing.

Material: CD4+ or CD8+ T cells sorted from blood, obtained in a trial of the OX40 agonist ivuxolimab. The V gene is TRBV15 and the J gene is TRBJ1-5; D gene: possibly TRBD1, on 5 matching bases. The TCR sequence derives from an adult with an advanced solid tumor such as melanoma, head and neck, liver or kidney cancer. The CDR3 protein: CATSRGGGRGNQPQHF. The DNA is TGTGCCACCAGCAGAGGGGGGGGAAGGGGCAATCAGCCCCAGCATTTT. With all but the CDR3 taken from the reference TRBV15 and TRBJ1-5 genes, the full variable domain is: DAMVIQNPRYQVTQFGKPVTLSCSQTLNHNVMYWYQQKSSQAPKLLFHYYDKDFNNEADTPDNFQSRRPNTSFCFLDIRSPGLGDTAMYLCATSRGGGRGNQPQHFGDGTRLSIL.